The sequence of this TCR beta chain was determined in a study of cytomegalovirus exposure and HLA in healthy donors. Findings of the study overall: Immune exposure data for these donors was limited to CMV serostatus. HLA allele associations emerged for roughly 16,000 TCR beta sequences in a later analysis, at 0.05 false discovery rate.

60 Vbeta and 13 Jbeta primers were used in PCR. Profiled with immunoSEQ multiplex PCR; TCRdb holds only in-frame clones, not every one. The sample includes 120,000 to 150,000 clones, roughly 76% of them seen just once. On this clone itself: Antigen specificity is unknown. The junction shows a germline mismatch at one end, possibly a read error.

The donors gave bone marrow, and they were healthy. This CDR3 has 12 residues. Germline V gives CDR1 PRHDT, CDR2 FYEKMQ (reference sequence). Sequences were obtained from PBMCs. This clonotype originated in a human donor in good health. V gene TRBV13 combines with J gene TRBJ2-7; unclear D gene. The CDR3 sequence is CASSLANYQQSF. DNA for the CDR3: TGTGCCAGCAGCTTGGCCAACTACCAGCAGTCCTTC.